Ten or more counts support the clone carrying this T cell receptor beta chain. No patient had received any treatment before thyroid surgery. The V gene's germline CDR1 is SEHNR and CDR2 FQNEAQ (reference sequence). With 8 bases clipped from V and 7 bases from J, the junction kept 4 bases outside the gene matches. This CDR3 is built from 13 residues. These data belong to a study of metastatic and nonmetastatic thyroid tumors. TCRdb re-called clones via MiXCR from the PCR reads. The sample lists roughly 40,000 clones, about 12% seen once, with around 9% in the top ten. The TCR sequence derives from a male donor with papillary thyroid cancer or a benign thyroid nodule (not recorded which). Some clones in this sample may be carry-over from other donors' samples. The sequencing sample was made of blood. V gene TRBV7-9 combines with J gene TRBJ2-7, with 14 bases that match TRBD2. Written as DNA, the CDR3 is TGTGCCAGCGGGACTAGCGGGAGTGATGAGCAGTACTTC. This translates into CASGTSGSDEQYF.